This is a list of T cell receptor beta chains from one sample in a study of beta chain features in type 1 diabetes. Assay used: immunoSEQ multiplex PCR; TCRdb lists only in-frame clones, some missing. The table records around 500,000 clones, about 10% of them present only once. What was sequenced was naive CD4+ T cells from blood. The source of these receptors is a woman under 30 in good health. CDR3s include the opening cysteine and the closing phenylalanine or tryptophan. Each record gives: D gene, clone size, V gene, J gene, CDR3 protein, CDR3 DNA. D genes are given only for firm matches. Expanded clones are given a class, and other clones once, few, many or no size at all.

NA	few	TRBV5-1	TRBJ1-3	CASSLELRSGNTIYF	TGCGCCAGCAGCTTGGAACTCCGCTCTGGAAACACCATATATTTT
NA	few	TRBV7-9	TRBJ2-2	CASSTLTGDTGELFF	TGTGCCAGCAGCACTCTGACGGGAGACACCGGGGAGCTGTTTTTT
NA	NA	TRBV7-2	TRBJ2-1	CASSLPTRGAPNNEQFF	TGTGCCAGCAGCTTACCGACTAGGGGAGCACCCAACAATGAGCAGTTCTTC
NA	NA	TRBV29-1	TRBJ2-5	CSVEDTGTGETQYF	TGCAGCGTTGAAGATACCGGGACCGGAGAGACCCAGTACTTC
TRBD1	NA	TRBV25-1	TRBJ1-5	CASSARQGVNQPQHF	TGTGCCAGCAGTGCACGACAGGGGGTCAATCAGCCCCAGCATTTT
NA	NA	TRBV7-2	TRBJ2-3	CASSRTLDTQYF	TGTGCCAGCAGTAGGACGTTAGATACGCAGTATTTT
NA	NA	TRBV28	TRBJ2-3	CASSQTFRTDTQYF	TGTGCCAGCAGTCAGACATTCAGAACAGATACGCAGTATTTT
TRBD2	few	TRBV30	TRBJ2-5	CAWSPGGAETQYF	TGTGCCTGGAGTCCGGGAGGGGCAGAGACCCAGTACTTC
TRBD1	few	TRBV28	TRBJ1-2	CASMKGQPANYGYTF	TGTGCCAGCATGAAGGGACAGCCAGCTAACTATGGCTACACCTTC
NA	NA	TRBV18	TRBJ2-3	CASSPPSSDTQYF	TGTGCCAGCTCACCCCCGTCTTCAGATACGCAGTATTTT
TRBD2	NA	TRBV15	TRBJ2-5	CATSMNPGTSRRGRETQYF	TGTGCCACCAGCATGAACCCCGGGACTAGCCGCCGGGGTAGGGAGACCCAGTACTTC
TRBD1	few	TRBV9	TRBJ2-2	CASSVVGTGSTGELFF	TGTGCCAGCAGCGTAGTGGGGACAGGGTCGACCGGGGAGCTGTTTTTT
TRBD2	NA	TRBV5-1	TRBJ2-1	CASSSSSGSPSKSSYNEQFF	TGCGCCAGCAGCAGTTCTAGCGGGAGTCCGTCGAAGAGCTCCTACAATGAGCAGTTCTTC
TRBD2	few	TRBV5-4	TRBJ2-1	CASSLERLAVYNEQFF	TGTGCCAGCAGCTTGGAGCGACTAGCGGTCTACAATGAGCAGTTCTTC
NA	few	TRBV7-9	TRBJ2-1	CASIGIRGPSYNEQFF	TGTGCCAGCATCGGTATTCGCGGGCCGTCCTACAATGAGCAGTTCTTC
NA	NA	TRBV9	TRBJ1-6	CASSVTGSGQGSPLHF	TGTGCCAGCAGCGTCACAGGGAGCGGGCAGGGTTCACCCCTCCACTTT
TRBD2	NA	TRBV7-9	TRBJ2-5	CASSLSIRAGETQYF	TGTGCCAGCAGCTTATCAATCAGAGCGGGGGAGACCCAGTACTTC
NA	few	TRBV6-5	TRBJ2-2	CASSSLSGTGELFF	TGTGCCAGCAGTAGCCTAAGCGGGACCGGGGAGCTGTTTTTT
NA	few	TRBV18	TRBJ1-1	CASSPVGLWSTEAFF	TGTGCCAGCTCACCGGTTGGGCTTTGGAGCACTGAAGCTTTCTTT
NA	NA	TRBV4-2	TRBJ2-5	CASSQVSEETQYF	TGTGCCAGCAGCCAAGTCTCGGAAGAGACCCAGTACTTC
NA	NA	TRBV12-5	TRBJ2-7	CASALLTVVHEQYF	TGTGCTAGTGCCTTATTAACTGTTGTCCACGAGCAGTACTTC
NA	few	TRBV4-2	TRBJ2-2	CASSQAKATGELFF	TGTGCCAGCAGCCAAGCAAAGGCTACCGGGGAGCTGTTTTTT
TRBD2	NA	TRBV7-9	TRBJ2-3	CASTHLDTSGISDTQYF	TGTGCCAGCACCCACCTGGACACTAGCGGGATTTCAGATACGCAGTATTTT
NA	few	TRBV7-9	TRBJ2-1	CASSLPAGQFFF	TGTGCCAGCAGCTTACCCGCGGGACAGTTTTTCTTC
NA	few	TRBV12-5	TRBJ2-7	CASGPGITYEQYF	TGTGCTAGTGGACCGGGAATCACCTACGAGCAGTACTTC
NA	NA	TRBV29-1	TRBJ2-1	CSGLGGSNEQFF	TGCAGCGGCCTTGGTGGGTCCAATGAGCAGTTCTTC
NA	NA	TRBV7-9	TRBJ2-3	CASSPRDFTDTQYF	TGTGCCAGCAGCCCGAGGGACTTCACAGATACGCAGTATTTT
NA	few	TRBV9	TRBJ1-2	CASSPEGNNYGYTF	TGTGCCAGCAGCCCCGAGGGAAACAACTATGGCTACACCTTC
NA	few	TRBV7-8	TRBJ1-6	CASSPRERGPSGLHF	TGTGCCAGCAGCCCTAGGGAGCGGGGGCCCTCAGGCCTCCACTTT
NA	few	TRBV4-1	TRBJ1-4	CASSRTVPTGSEKLFF	TGCGCCAGCAGCCGGACCGTCCCCACCGGCAGTGAAAAACTGTTTTTT
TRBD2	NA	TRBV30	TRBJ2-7	CAWTGPGLAGRSSYEQYF	TGTGCCTGGACCGGTCCGGGACTAGCGGGAAGGAGCTCCTACGAGCAGTACTTC
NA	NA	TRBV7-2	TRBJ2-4	CASSLGGGSKNIQYF	TGTGCCAGCAGCTTGGGAGGGGGCTCCAAAAACATTCAGTACTTC
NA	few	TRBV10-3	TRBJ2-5	CAISDSGFQETQYF	TGTGCCATCAGTGATAGCGGATTCCAAGAGACCCAGTACTTC
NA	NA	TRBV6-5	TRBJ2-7	CASRRTGINYEQYF	TGTGCCAGCAGACGCACAGGTATCAACTACGAGCAGTACTTC
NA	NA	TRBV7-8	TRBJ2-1	CASSLFRGTSSYNEQFF	TGTGCCAGCAGCCTATTCCGCGGGACCAGCTCCTACAATGAGCAGTTCTTC
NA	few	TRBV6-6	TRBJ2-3	CASRQGDTQYF	TGTGCCAGCAGGCAGGGGGATACGCAGTATTTT
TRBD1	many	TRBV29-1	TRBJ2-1	CSVAGQGSYNEQFF	TGCAGCGTCGCGGGACAGGGCTCCTACAATGAGCAGTTCTTC
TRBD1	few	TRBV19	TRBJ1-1	CASSIVTGTAFF	TGTGCCAGTAGTATTGTGACAGGGACGGCTTTCTTT
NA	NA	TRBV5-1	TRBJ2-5	CASSRTAEGATQYF	TGCGCCAGCAGCCGGACGGCGGAGGGAGCGACCCAGTACTTC
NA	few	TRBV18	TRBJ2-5	CASSPRAAQETQYF	TGTGCCAGCTCACCGAGGGCAGCCCAAGAGACCCAGTACTTC
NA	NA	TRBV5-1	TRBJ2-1	CASSPREGRYNEQFF	TGCGCCAGCAGCCCGAGAGAAGGGCGCTACAATGAGCAGTTCTTC
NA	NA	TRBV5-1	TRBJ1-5	CASSLEGSSNQPQHF	TGCGCCAGCAGCTTGGAGGGCTCTAGCAATCAGCCCCAGCATTTT
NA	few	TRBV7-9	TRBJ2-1	CASPRGGATYNEQFF	TGTGCCAGCCCTAGGGGAGGAGCGACCTACAATGAGCAGTTCTTC
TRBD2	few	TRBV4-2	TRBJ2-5	CASSQELGTSGGPQETQYF	TGTGCCAGCAGCCAAGAGCTAGGGACTAGCGGGGGCCCCCAAGAGACCCAGTACTTC
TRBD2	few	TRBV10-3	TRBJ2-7	CAISSGLAGPYEQYF	TGTGCCATCAGTTCCGGACTAGCGGGACCCTACGAGCAGTACTTC
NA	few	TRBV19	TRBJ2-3	CASTDRPSDTQYF	TGTGCCAGTACTGACCGACCTTCAGATACGCAGTATTTT
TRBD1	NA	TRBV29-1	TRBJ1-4	CSVEGQGGEKLFF	TGCAGCGTAGAGGGACAGGGGGGCGAAAAACTGTTTTTT
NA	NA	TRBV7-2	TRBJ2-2	CASSLYPGTTGELFF	TGTGCCAGCAGCTTGTACCCAGGGACTACCGGGGAGCTGTTTTTT
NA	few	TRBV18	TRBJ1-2	CASSLTENNYGYTF	TGTGCCAGCTCACTGACAGAGAATAACTATGGCTACACCTTC
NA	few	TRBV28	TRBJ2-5	CASSSGQETQYF	TGTGCCAGCAGTTCTGGCCAAGAGACCCAGTACTTC
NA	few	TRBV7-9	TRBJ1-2	CASSQDSSTLGYTF	TGTGCCAGCAGCCAGGACAGTTCTACGCTTGGCTACACCTTC
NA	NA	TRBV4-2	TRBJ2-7	CASSQGSLLGEQYF	TGTGCCAGCAGCCAAGGTAGCCTCCTGGGCGAGCAGTACTTC
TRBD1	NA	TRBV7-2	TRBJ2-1	CASSLDRAYNEQFF	TGTGCCAGCAGCTTGGACAGGGCATACAATGAGCAGTTCTTC
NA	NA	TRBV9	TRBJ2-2	CASSVLTGPAGELFF	TGTGCCAGCAGCGTTCTAACAGGGCCAGCCGGGGAGCTGTTTTTT
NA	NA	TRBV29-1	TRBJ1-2	CSVASYGYTF	TGCAGCGTTGCCAGCTATGGCTACACCTTC
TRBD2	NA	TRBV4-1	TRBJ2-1	CASSPSGGSQSSYNEQFF	TGCGCCAGCAGCCCCTCGGGGGGGTCGCAGAGCTCCTACAATGAGCAGTTCTTC
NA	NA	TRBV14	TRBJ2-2	CASSQGALRWTGELFF	TGTGCCAGCAGCCAAGGAGCGCTCAGATGGACCGGGGAGCTGTTTTTT